These T cell receptor beta chains were read from a single sample in a study of persistence of HIV-infected CD4 T cells. Antigens for these TCRs are unknown. The assay was immunoSEQ multiplex PCR, and TCRdb's table has in-frame clones only and misses some. The repertoire holds 40,000 to 55,000 clones, with approximately 72% as singletons. The source was CD4+ T cells sorted from PBMCs after approximately 19-hour stimulation, collected from a patient who received antiretroviral therapy. Source of these receptors: an adult man with HIV who was CMV-seropositive. Both conserved end residues are part of each CDR3. A D gene is named only where the DNA matches it firmly.

v_gene	j_gene	d_gene	CDR3aa
TRBV6-6	TRBJ2-6	NA	CASSRGGSGANVLTF
TRBV5-1	TRBJ1-2	NA	CASSLTPSGGYTF
TRBV12-3/TRBV12-4	TRBJ2-1	NA	CASSLDSGEQFF
TRBV6-1	TRBJ1-1	NA	CASSESREAFF
TRBV6-5	TRBJ1-2	NA	CASSSRFDGYTF
TRBV18	TRBJ2-7	TRBD1	CASSPWDRGRYEQYF
TRBV11-3	TRBJ2-2	NA	CASSPGPNTGELFF
TRBV18	TRBJ1-2	NA	CASSPPSNRAHYGYTF
TRBV7-8	TRBJ1-5	NA	CASSFRGQAGNQPQHF
TRBV5-6	TRBJ1-2	NA	CASSRDPFGYGYTF
TRBV18	TRBJ1-1	TRBD1	CASSPTGGAGTEAFF
TRBV5-1	TRBJ2-7	NA	CASSLGGTLEAHEQYF
TRBV30	TRBJ1-5	NA	CAWTRQQNQPQHF
TRBV10-3	TRBJ2-7	TRBD1	CAILRQGGEQYF
TRBV6-5	TRBJ1-1	TRBD1	CASRKDRVNTEAFF
TRBV7-2	TRBJ1-5	NA	CASSADSLGQPQHF
TRBV14	TRBJ1-6	NA	CASSHTVYNSPLHF
TRBV7-8	TRBJ1-4	TRBD1	CASSLPTGGNEKLFF